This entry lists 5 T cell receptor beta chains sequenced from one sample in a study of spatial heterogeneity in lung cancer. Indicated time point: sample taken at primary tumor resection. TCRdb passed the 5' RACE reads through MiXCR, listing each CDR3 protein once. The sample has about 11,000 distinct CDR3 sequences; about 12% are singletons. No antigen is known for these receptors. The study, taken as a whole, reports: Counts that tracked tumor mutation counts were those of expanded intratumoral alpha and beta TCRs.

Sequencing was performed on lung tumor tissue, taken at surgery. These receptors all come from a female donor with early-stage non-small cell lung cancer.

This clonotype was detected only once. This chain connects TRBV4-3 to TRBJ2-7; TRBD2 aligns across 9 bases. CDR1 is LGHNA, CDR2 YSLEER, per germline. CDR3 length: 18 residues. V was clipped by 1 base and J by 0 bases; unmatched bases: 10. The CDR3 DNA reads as TGCGCCAGCAGCCAAGGAGCTAGCGGGGTACCTTCCTCCTACGAGCAGTACTTC. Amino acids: CASSQGASGVPSSYEQYF.

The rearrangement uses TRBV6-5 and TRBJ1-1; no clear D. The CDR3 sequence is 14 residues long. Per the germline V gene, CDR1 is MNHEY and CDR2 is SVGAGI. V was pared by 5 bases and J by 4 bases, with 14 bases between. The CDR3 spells CASSETWGFTEAFF. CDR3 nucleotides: TGTGCCAGCAGTGAGACCTGGGGTTTCACTGAAGCTTTCTTT.

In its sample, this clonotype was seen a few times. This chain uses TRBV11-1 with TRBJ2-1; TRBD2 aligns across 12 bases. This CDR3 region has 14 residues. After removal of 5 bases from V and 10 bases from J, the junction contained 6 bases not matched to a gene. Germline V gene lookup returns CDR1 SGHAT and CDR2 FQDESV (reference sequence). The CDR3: CASSPAGTSGEQFF. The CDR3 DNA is TGTGCCAGCAGCCCTGCCGGGACTAGCGGGGAGCAGTTCTTC.

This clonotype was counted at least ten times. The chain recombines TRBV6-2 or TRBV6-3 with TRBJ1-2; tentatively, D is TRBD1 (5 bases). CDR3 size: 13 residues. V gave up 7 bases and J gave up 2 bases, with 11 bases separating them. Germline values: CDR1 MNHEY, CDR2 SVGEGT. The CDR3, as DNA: TGTGCCAGCAAGGAAGCAGGGAACTATGGCTACACCTTC. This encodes CASKEAGNYGYTF.

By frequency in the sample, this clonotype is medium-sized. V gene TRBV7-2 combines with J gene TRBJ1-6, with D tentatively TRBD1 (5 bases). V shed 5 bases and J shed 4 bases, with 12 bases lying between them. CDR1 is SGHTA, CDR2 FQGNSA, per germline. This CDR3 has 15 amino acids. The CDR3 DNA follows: TGTGCCAGCAGCGCGGGACTCGGTTATAATTCACCCCTCCACTTT. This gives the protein CASSAGLGYNSPLHF.